This TCR beta chain is drawn from a study of response to subunit inactivated influenza vaccine. This clonotype was counted ten times or more. MiXCR was run by TCRdb on the RT-PCR reads, yielding one entry per CDR3 protein. The sample contains hundreds of thousands of distinct CDR3 sequences, 12% to 15% of which appear only once. Trimming shortened V by 7 bases and J by 4 bases, and 16 bases separated the two germline ends. This CDR3 contains 14 residues. From germline, CDR1 is MDHEN and CDR2 SYDVKM. This TCR was recovered from a man over 45 who received an inactivated influenza vaccine. This chain joins TRBV28 and TRBJ2-5, with D tentatively TRBD1 (6 bases). The sequencing used PBMCs from blood, collected 14 to 15 days before vaccination. CDR3: CASISLGTRETQYF. The DNA for the CDR3 is TGTGCCAGCATTTCACTTGGGACAAGAGAGACCCAGTACTTC.